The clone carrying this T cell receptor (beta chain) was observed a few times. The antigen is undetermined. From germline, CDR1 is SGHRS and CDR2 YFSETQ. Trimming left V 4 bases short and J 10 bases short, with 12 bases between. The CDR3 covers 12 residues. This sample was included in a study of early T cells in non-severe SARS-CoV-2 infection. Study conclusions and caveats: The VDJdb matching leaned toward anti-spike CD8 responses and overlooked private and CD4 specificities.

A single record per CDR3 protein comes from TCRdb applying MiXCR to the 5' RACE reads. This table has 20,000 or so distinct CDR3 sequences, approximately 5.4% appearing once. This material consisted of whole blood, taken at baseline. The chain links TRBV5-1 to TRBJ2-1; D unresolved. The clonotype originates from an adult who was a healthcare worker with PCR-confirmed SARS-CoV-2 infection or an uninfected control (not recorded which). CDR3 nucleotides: TGCGCCAGCAGCCCCTCTTATATCGAGCAGTTCTTC. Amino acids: CASSPSYIEQFF.